A single sample gave rise to the 25 T cell receptor beta chains below, sequenced in a study of blood T cells in healthy people across ages. Alongside a J-beta primer mix, a sample-barcoded 5' primer served in a second PCR lasting roughly 7 to 12 cycles. Via MiXCR, TCRdb re-called the 5' RACE reads, giving one row per CDR3 protein. Of fewer than 750,000 distinct CDR3 sequences in the sample, roughly half were seen once. Source material: blood. The receptors were gathered from a woman of 80 years or more in good health.

The rearrangement joins TRBV5-1 to TRBJ2-4; the D gene is possibly TRBD2 (5 bases). This CDR3 region has 16 residues. Trimming pared 0 bases from V and 7 bases from J, leaving 17 bases between. Germline loops: CDR1 SGHRS, CDR2 YFSETQ. CDR3 nucleotide sequence: TGCGCCAGCAGCTTGGACGAGGGCGGCAAGAGGAACATTCAGTACTTC. This gives the protein CASSLDEGGKRNIQYF.

The chain employs TRBV20-1 and TRBJ2-1, with D possibly TRBD1 on 6 matching bases. Per germline, CDR1 DFQATT and CDR2 SNEGSKA (reference sequence). Trimming removed 0 bases at V and 10 bases at J, with 10 bases between. CDR3 size: 12 residues. CDR3 in amino acids: CSARDRGQEQFF. The DNA of the CDR3 is TGCAGTGCTAGAGATCGAGGACAGGAGCAGTTCTTC.

On this clonotype itself: No conserved phenylalanine or tryptophan ends this CDR3, so it is likely a read error. The chain joins TRBV7-9 to TRBJ2-3, with D possibly TRBD2 on 6 matching bases. V was trimmed by 3 bases and J by 0 bases, leaving 10 bases between them. This CDR3 region has 15 residues. Looked up from germline, CDR1 is SEHNR and CDR2 is FQNEAQ (reference sequence). This CDR3 reads CASSFSGTSTDTQYL. The CDR3 DNA sequence: TGTGCCAGCAGCTTTTCCGGGACTAGCACAGATACGCAGTATCTT.

The CDR3 bases are TGTGCTAGTGGTCAGGGGGCGGACACCGGGGAGCTGTTTTTT. Translating it yields CASGQGADTGELFF. The chain links TRBV12-5 to TRBJ2-2; 8 bases align to TRBD1. The ends lost 5 bases at V and 3 bases at J; junction bases unmatched: 2. This CDR3 has 14 amino acids. The germline V gene has CDR1 LGHNT and CDR2 FRNRAP.

This clonotype has a handful of counts. The genes are TRBV9 and TRBJ2-5; 9 bases align to TRBD1. With 4 bases clipped from V and 2 bases from J, the junction kept 9 bases outside the gene matches. Germline V gene lookup returns CDR1 SGDLS and CDR2 YYNGEE. The CDR3 totals 16 residues. Here the CDR3 reads CASSPGTGTFQETQYF. CDR3 nucleotide sequence: TGTGCCAGCAGCCCTGGGACAGGGACCTTTCAAGAGACCCAGTACTTC.

The chain is built from TRBV28 and TRBJ2-7; D not resolved. The CDR3 has 13 amino acids. V lost 8 bases and J lost 7, with 18 bases in between. Germline assignment: CDR1 MDHEN and CDR2 SYDVKM. The CDR3 DNA follows: TGTGCCAGCTGTCAACAGAGCGCGATAGAGCAGTACTTC. The encoded protein is CASCQQSAIEQYF.

Turning to this clonotype: Just one base apart from a much larger clone, this may be a read error. The genes are TRBV12-3 or TRBV12-4 and TRBJ1-2, with D unresolved. There are 12 residues in the CDR3. The CDR3 DNA follows: TGTGCCAGCAGTTTAAATAGCTATGGCTGCACCTTC. This codes for CASSLNSYGCTF.

The CDR3 region is CARQGQPIPVDYGYTF. The CDR3 DNA sequence: TGTGCCCGGCAGGGACAGCCTATCCCGGTGGACTATGGCTACACCTTC. This sequence joins TRBV10-3 and TRBJ1-2; 7 positions match TRBD1. With V trimmed by 11 bases and J by 3 bases, 18 bases remained unmatched. Germline CDR1 is ENHRY and CDR2 is SYGVKD. This CDR3 has 16 residues.

At least ten counts were recorded for this clonotype. The V and J genes are TRBV24-1 and TRBJ2-1; D possibly matches TRBD1 or TRBD2 (5 bases each). Per germline, CDR1 KGHDR and CDR2 SFDVKD. The CDR3 consists of 16 residues. The V end was cut by 8 bases, the J end by 7 bases, with 23 bases between. The CDR3 reads CATTSVEGFGINEQFF. The CDR3, as DNA: TGTGCCACCACCTCCGTCGAGGGGTTCGGAATAAATGAGCAGTTCTTC.

In its sample, this clonotype was seen a few times. The rearrangement links TRBV4-1 to TRBJ2-2; TRBD1 agrees at 8 bases. From germline, CDR1 is MGHRA and CDR2 YSYEKL. V lost 6 bases and J lost 3; bases outside the gene matches: 6. The CDR3 contains 15 residues. The CDR3 sequence is CASRRQGLDTGELFF. As DNA, the CDR3 is TGCGCCAGCAGACGACAGGGGTTGGACACCGGGGAGCTGTTTTTT.

This clonotype was detected ten times or more. The chain recombines TRBV7-3 with TRBJ2-1; TRBD1 might be the D (6 bases). CDR3 size: 14 residues. Germline V gives CDR1 SGHTA, CDR2 FQGTGA. V shed 2 bases and J shed 7 bases, with 12 bases lying between them. This CDR3 is CASSLVQGYNEQFF. CDR3 sequence (DNA): TGTGCCAGCAGCTTAGTTCAGGGGTATAATGAGCAGTTCTTC.

This clonotype was seen many times. J is TRBJ1-6 and V is TRBV12-3 or TRBV12-4; a possible D gene is TRBD1 (6 bases). The CDR3 runs to 15 residues. Trimming shortened V by 5 bases and J by 10 bases, and 18 bases separated the two germline ends. The CDR3 nucleotides read TGTGCCAGCAGTCGAACAGGGTTATTCGCGTCACCCCTCCACTTT. Protein: CASSRTGLFASPLHF.

This chain uses TRBV29-1 with TRBJ2-5; TRBD1 aligns across 7 bases. The CDR3 is made up of 12 amino acids. J gave up 4 bases and V 4 bases, and 3 bases lay outside the gene matches. Per germline, CDR1 SQVTM and CDR2 ANQGSEA. In nucleotides, the CDR3 is TGCAGCGTTGTCGACAGGGTAGAGACCCAGTACTTC. Its protein is CSVVDRVETQYF. The full variable domain, its missing parts supplied by reference TRBV29-1 and TRBJ2-5, is SAVISQKPSRDICQRGTSLTIQCQVDSQVTMMFWYRQQPGQSLTLIATANQGSEATYESGFVIDKFPISRPNLTFSTLTVSNMSPEDSSIYLCSVVDRVETQYFGPGTRLLVL.

There are a few counts of this clonotype. With a much larger clone just one base away, this may be a read error. The genes are TRBV29-1 and TRBJ2-1; TRBD2 matches 7 bases. Germline V gene sequence: CDR1 SQVTM, CDR2 ANQGSEA. CDR3 length: 15 amino acids. Trimming removed 7 bases from V and 0 bases from J; junction bases left unmatched: 9. In DNA form, the CDR3 reads TGCAGCGCAGGATGGGGGGGGAGCTCCTACAATGAGCAGTTCTTC. It translates to CSAGWGGSSYNEQFF.

This clonotype has just a few counts. The rearrangement uses TRBV3-1 and TRBJ2-7; tentative D call: TRBD2 (5 bases). The CDR3 has 13 residues. The V gene's germline CDR1 is LGHDT and CDR2 YNNKEL (reference sequence). Trimming shortened V by 2 bases and J by 2 bases, and 7 bases separated the two germline ends. The CDR3 sequence is CASSQLAAYEQYF. The CDR3 region has the DNA TGTGCCAGCAGCCAACTAGCTGCCTACGAGCAGTACTTC.

This rearrangement joins TRBV3-1 to TRBJ2-3; D unresolved. Trimming pared 2 bases from V and 0 bases from J, leaving 9 bases between. Germline CDR1 reads LGHDT; CDR2 reads YNNKEL (reference sequence). This CDR3 has 15 amino acids. In nucleotides, the CDR3 is TGTGCCAGCAGCCAAATCGTGCATAGCACAGATACGCAGTATTTT. This translates into CASSQIVHSTDTQYF.

The chain has TRBV5-6 and TRBJ2-3, with D unresolved. The CDR3 runs to 15 residues. Germline V gives CDR1 SGHDT, CDR2 YYEEEE. V was clipped by 2 bases and J by 6 bases, with 16 bases between them. CDR3 residues: CASSFDSGRKDTQYF. As DNA, the CDR3 is TGTGCCAGCAGCTTCGATTCTGGTCGCAAGGATACGCAGTATTTT.

This chain links TRBV12-3 or TRBV12-4 with TRBJ2-5; D remains unclear. Trimming left V 6 bases short and J 3 bases short, with 14 bases between. This CDR3 is built from 14 residues. The CDR3 nucleotides are TGTGCCAGCAGACCCCAGGAATCTAAAGAGACCCAGTACTTC. Protein product: CASRPQESKETQYF.

The rearrangement uses TRBV3-1 and TRBJ2-4; 12 nucleotides align to TRBD2. This CDR3 is 16 amino acids long. The V gene end was trimmed by 1 base and the J gene end by 5 bases; junction bases not matched to a gene: 3. Germline CDR1 LGHDT, CDR2 YNNKEL (reference sequence). CDR3 nucleotide sequence: TGTGCCAGCAGCCAAGCTAGCGGGGGGGCCCAAAACATTCAGTACTTC. Translation: CASSQASGGAQNIQYF.

The chain employs TRBV18 and TRBJ2-1; the D gene is possibly TRBD1 (5 bases). The ends were cut back, 5 bases at V and 0 bases at J, with 14 bases in the middle. Germline V gene data show CDR1 as KGHSH and CDR2 as LQKENI. The CDR3 has 16 amino acids. The CDR3 reads CASSSQQEYSYNEQFF. The CDR3 bases are TGTGCCAGCTCATCCCAACAGGAGTACTCCTACAATGAGCAGTTCTTC.

This clonotype has a single count. This rearrangement joins TRBV7-9 to TRBJ1-2; D remains unclear. CDR3 length: 11 amino acids. Trimming took off 3 bases at V and 6 bases at J, with 5 bases between the two ends. Germline V gene sequence: CDR1 SEHNR, CDR2 FQNEAQ (reference sequence). The DNA for the CDR3 is TGTGCCAGCAGCTTTCCCCATGGCTACACCTTC. Protein product: CASSFPHGYTF.

This clonotype turned up a few times. The chain uses TRBV7-9 and TRBJ2-3; 10 bases are shared with TRBD2. This CDR3 spans 17 amino acids. Germline CDR1 and CDR2: SEHNR and FQNEAQ (reference sequence). Trimming took 0 bases from V and 5 from J; bases not matched to a gene: 8. The CDR3 coding sequence is TGTGCCAGCAGCTTAGCTTCAGCGGGAGGGTCGGGAGATACGCAGTATTTT. Amino acid sequence: CASSLASAGGSGDTQYF. Looking up the rest from reference TRBV7-9 and TRBJ2-3 gives the full variable domain: DTGVSQNPRHKITKRGQNVTFRCDPISEHNRLYWYRQTLGQGPEFLTYFQNEAQLEKSRLLSDRFSAERPKGSFSTLEIQRTEQGDSAMYLCASSLASAGGSGDTQYFGPGTRLTVL.

The V gene is TRBV7-3, the J gene TRBJ2-1, with TRBD2 matching over 12 bases. The V gene's germline CDR1 is SGHTA and CDR2 FQGTGA. The CDR3 runs to 15 residues. With V trimmed by 4 bases and J by 7 bases, 5 bases remained unmatched. CDR3 sequence (DNA): TGTGCCAGCAGCTCCTGGACTAGCGGGACAAATGAGCAGTTCTTC. Encoded protein: CASSSWTSGTNEQFF.

The V and J genes are TRBV7-8 and TRBJ2-1; 7 nucleotides match TRBD2. Germline trimming cut 2 bases from V and 7 bases from J; bases unmatched to any gene: 5. Germline CDR1 is SGHVS and CDR2 is FQNEAQ. The CDR3 sequence is 14 residues long. The CDR3 is CASSLPLAENEQFF. The CDR3 DNA reads as TGTGCCAGCAGCTTACCGCTAGCGGAGAATGAGCAGTTCTTC.

This chain joins TRBV9 and TRBJ2-7, with D perhaps matching TRBD2 (5 bases). The CDR3 is made up of 15 amino acids. Trimming left V 4 bases short and J 0 bases short, with 14 bases between. Germline values: CDR1 SGDLS, CDR2 YYNGEE. The CDR3 DNA follows: TGTGCCAGCAGCCCGGGGATGGGCGCCTCCTACGAGCAGTACTTC. Translating it yields CASSPGMGASYEQYF.